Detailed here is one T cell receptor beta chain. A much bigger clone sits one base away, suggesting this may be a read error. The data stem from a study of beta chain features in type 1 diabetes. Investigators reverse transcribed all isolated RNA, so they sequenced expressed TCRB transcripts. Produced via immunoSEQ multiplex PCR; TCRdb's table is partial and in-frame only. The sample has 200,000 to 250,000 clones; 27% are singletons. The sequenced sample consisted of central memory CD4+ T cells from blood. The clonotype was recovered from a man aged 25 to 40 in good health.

The CDR3 bases are TGTGCCAGCAGCCACCCTCAGGGGGGCCCCCGAGCATACAATGAGCAGTTCTTC. The encoded protein is CASSHPQGGPRAYNEQFF. This chain connects TRBV4-2 to TRBJ2-1, with D perhaps matching TRBD1 (7 bases). Germline V CDR1 and CDR2: LGHNA, YNFKEQ. The CDR3 covers 18 residues. Deletions cut 3 bases from V and 4 bases from J, with 22 bases between.